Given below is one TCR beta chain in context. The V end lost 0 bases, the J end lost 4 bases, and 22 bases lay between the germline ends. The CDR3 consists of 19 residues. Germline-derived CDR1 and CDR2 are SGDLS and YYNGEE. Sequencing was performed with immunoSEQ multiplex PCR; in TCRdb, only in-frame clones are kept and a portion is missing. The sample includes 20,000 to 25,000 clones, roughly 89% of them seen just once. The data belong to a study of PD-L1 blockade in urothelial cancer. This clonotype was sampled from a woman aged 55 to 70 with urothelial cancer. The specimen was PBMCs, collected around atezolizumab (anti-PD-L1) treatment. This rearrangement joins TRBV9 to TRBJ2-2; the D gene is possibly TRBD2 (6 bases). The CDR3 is CASSVGAGLLGGSTGELFF. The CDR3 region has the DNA TGTGCCAGCAGCGTAGGGGCGGGACTCCTTGGAGGGTCCACCGGGGAGCTGTTTTTT. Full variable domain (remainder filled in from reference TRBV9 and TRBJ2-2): DSGVTQTPKHLITATGQRVTLRCSPRSGDLSVYWYQQSLDQGLQFLIQYYNGEERAKGNILERFSAQQFPDLHSELNLSSLELGDSALYFCASSVGAGLLGGSTGELFFGEGSRLTVL.